This T cell receptor beta chain was identified during a study of control samples from healthy donors and cancer patients. The assay was immunoSEQ multiplex PCR, and TCRdb's table has in-frame clones only and misses some. The sample shows 150,000 or so clones, about 94% of them seen only once. The CDR3 extends over 16 amino acids. Per germline, CDR1 LNHNV and CDR2 YYDKDF (reference sequence). J was trimmed by 11 bases and V by 3 bases; bases with no gene match: 16. The material sequenced was blood. The TCR was taken from a middle-aged man in good health. This chain connects TRBV15 to TRBJ1-1; 9 bases fit TRBD1. The CDR3 coding sequence is TGTGCCACCAGCAGCTATTCCCGGGACAGGGATAGGTATGCTTTCTTT. This gives the protein CATSSYSRDRDRYAFF.